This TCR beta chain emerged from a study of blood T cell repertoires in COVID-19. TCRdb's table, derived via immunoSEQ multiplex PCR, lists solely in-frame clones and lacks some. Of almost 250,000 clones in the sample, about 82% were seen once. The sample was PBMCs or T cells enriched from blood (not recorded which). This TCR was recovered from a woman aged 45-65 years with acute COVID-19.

In DNA, the CDR3 is TGTGCCAGCAGTGAATGGGCGGGGGCGAATCAGCCCCAGCATTTT. Protein sequence: CASSEWAGANQPQHF. The rearrangement links TRBV2 to TRBJ1-5; D is possibly TRBD1 (6 bases). The CDR3 is 15 residues long. Germline-derived CDR1 and CDR2 are SNHLY and FYNNEI. The V and J ends lost 2 bases and 4 bases respectively, with 12 bases between them.